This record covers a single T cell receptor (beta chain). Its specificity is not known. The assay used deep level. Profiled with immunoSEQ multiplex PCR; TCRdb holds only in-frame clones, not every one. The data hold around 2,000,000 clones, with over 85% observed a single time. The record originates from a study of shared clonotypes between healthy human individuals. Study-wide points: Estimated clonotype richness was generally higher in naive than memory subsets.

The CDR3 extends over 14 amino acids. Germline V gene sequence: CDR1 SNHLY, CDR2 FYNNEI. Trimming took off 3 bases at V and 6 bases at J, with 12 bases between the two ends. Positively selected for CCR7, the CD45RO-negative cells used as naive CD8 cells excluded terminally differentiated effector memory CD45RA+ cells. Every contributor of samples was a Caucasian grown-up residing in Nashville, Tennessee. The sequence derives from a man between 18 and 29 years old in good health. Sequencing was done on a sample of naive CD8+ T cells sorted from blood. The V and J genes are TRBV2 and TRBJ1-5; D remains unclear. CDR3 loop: CASSEGLVVQPQHF. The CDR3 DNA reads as TGTGCCAGCAGTGAGGGGTTAGTAGTTCAGCCCCAGCATTTT.